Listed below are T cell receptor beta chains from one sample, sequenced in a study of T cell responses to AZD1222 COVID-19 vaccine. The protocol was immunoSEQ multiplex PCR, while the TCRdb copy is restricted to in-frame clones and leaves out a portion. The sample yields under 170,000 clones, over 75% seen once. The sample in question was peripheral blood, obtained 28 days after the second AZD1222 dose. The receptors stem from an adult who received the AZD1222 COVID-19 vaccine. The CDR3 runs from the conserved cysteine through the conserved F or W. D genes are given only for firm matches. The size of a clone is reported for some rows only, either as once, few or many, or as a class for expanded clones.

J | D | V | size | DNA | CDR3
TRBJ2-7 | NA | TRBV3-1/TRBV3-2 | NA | TGTGCCAGCAGCCAAACCAGCGGCTACGAGCAGTACTTC | CASSQTSGYEQYF
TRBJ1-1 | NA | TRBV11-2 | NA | TGTGCCAGCAGCTTCGGGACGGCGAACACTGAAGCTTTCTTT | CASSFGTANTEAFF
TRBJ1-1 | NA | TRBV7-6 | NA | TGTGCCAGCACCCAAGGGGGGGTTCGTAACACTGAAGCTTTCTTT | CASTQGGVRNTEAFF
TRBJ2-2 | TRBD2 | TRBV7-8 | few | TGTGCCAGCAGCCCCTTCGGACTAGCGGGTAACACCGGGGAGCTGTTTTTT | CASSPFGLAGNTGELFF
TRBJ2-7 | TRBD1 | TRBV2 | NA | TGTGCCAGCATCGGGACAGCTTCCTACGAGCAGTACTTC | CASIGTASYEQYF
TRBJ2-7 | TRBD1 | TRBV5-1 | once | TGCGCCAGCAGCTTGGGGCCGGGACAGGGCTACGAGCAGTACTTC | CASSLGPGQGYEQYF
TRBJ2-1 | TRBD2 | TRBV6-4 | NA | TGTGCCAGCAGTGAACTAGCGGGGCCCTATGAGCAGTTCTTC | CASSELAGPYEQFF
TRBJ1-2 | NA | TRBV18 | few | TGTGCCAGCTCACCCGAGGGGGGTTTCTATGGCTACACCTTC | CASSPEGGFYGYTF
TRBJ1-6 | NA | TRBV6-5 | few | TGTGCCAGCGGCGATCAAAGCTCCTATAATTCACCCCTCCACTTT | CASGDQSSYNSPLHF
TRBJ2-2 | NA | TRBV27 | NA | TGTGCCAGCAGTTGGGCGCGCCCCGGGGAGCTGTTTTTT | CASSWARPGELFF
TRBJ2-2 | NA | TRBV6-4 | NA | TGTGCCAGCAGTGCGGACGACATTAATGTCGGGGAGCTGTTTTTT | CASSADDINVGELFF
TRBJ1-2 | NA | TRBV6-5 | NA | TGTGCCAGCAGTTCCACGTTGCAGGGGCGGGGATATGGCTACACCTTC | CASSSTLQGRGYGYTF
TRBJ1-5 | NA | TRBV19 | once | TGTGCCAGTAGTATAGCCGGGAGAAGGAATCAGCCCCAGCATTTT | CASSIAGRRNQPQHF
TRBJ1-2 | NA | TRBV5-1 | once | TGCGCCAGCAGCCCCTCGATCGGGAGAAACTATGGCTACACCTTC | CASSPSIGRNYGYTF
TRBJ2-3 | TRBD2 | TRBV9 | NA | TGTGCCAGCAGCCCGCGCCTATTGACTAGCGGGAACACAGATACGCAGTATTTT | CASSPRLLTSGNTDTQYF
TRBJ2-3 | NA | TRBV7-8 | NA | TGTGCCAGCAGCCCCTGGCAGGGGACAGATACGCAGTATTTT | CASSPWQGTDTQYF
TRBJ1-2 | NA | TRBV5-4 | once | TGTGCCAGCAGCTCGTCCGGGTCTAACTATGGCTACACCTTC | CASSSSGSNYGYTF
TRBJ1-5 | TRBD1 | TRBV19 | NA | TGTGCCAGTAGTAACTCCGGACAGGGATTTGTCGGCAATCAGCCCCAGCATTTT | CASSNSGQGFVGNQPQHF
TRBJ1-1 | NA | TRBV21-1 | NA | TGTGCCAGCAGCAAAGCGTTAGCGGCAGGGCGGCAGGGCACTGAAGCTTTCTTT | CASSKALAAGRQGTEAFF
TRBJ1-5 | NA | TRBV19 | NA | TGTGCCAGTAGTATAGGCAGGAGGATAAAGGGCAATCAGCCCCAGCATTTT | CASSIGRRIKGNQPQHF
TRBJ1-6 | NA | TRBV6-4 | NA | TGTGCCAGCAGTGACTCGGACAGCCGCTCCTATAATTCACCCCTCCACTTT | CASSDSDSRSYNSPLHF
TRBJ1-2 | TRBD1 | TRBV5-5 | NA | TGTGCCAGCAGCTTCTCTAGCGGGACAGGGTATGCTGGCTACACCTTC | CASSFSSGTGYAGYTF
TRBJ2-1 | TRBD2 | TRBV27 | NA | TGTGCCAGCAGTTTTTCCGGGAGGGCCTGGGAGCAGTTCTTC | CASSFSGRAWEQFF
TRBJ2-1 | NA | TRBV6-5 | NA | TGTGCCAGCAGCCGCGTCGGCGGTTACAATGAGCAGTTCTTC | CASSRVGGYNEQFF
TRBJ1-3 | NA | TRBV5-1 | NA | TGCGCCAGCAGCTGGGGAGCTGGAAACACCATATATTTT | CASSWGAGNTIYF
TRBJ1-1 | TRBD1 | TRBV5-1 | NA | TGCGCCAGCAGCTGGACACAGGGGAATACTGAAGCTTTCTTT | CASSWTQGNTEAFF
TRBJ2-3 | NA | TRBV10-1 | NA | TGCGCCAGCAGTCCCGAGCGGCATCCTAGCACAGATACGCAGTATTTT | CASSPERHPSTDTQYF
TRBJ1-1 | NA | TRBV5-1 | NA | TGCGCCAGCAGCATTTGGACAAACGCAATCTCGAACACTGAAGCTTTCTTT | CASSIWTNAISNTEAFF
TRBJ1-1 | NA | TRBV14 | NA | TGTGCCAGCAGCCAAGAGTTTGCAGGGGCAGCTTTCTTT | CASSQEFAGAAFF
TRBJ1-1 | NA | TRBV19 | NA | TGTGCCAGTAGTGGGTTTGAAGCTTTCTTT | CASSGFEAFF
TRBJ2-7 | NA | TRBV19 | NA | TGTGCCAGTAGTATGGCTGGGATCAGCTCCTACGAGCAGTACTTC | CASSMAGISSYEQYF
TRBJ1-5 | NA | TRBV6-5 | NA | TGTGCCAGCAGGGACGGCGTAAATCAGCCCCAGCATTTT | CASRDGVNQPQHF
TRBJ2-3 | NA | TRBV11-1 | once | TGTGCCAGCAGCTTAGACGACGACACAGATACGCAGTATTTT | CASSLDDDTDTQYF
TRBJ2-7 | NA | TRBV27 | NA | TGTGCCAGCAGTTCCGGGGACGGATACGAGCAGTACTTC | CASSSGDGYEQYF
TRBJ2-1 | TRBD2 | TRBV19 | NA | TGTGCCAGTAACGGAGACCGCCGGACTAGCGGGCCCAATGAGCAGTTCTTC | CASNGDRRTSGPNEQFF
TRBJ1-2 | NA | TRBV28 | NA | TGTGCCAGCAGTCTGGACAGAGCTAACTATGGCTACACCTTC | CASSLDRANYGYTF
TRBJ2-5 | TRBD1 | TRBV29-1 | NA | TGCAGCGTTGATACAGGGGGTAGGGGAGAGACCCAGTACTTC | CSVDTGGRGETQYF
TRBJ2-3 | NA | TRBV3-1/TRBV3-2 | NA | TGTGCCAGCAGCCAAGGAAGGTATACGCAGTATTTT | CASSQGRYTQYF
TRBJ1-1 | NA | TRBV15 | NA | TGTGCCACCAGCCGGGGGGGAGGTGAAGCTTTCTTT | CATSRGGGEAFF
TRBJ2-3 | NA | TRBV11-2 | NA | TGTGCCAGCAGCTTAGGTGACAGATCCACAGATACGCAGTATTTT | CASSLGDRSTDTQYF
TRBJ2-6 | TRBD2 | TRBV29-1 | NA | TGCAGCGTTGGAGGGCTAGCGGGGGCCCTCTCTGGGGCCAACGTCCTGACTTTC | CSVGGLAGALSGANVLTF
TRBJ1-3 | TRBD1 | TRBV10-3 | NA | TGTGCCATCAGTCCCCGGACAGGGGGACCTGGAAACACCATATATTTT | CAISPRTGGPGNTIYF
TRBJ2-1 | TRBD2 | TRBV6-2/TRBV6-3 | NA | TGTGCCAGCAGTTACGTCCAGCGGGAGATCAATGAGCAGTTCTTC | CASSYVQREINEQFF
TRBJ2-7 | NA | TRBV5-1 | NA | TGCGCCAGCAGCTTGGACGTAACCTACGAGCAGTACTTC | CASSLDVTYEQYF
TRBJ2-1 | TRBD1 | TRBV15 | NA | TGTGCCACCAGCCCGGCGTCAGGGGGACGTGGTGAGCAGTTCTTC | CATSPASGGRGEQFF
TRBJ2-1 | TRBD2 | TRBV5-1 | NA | TGCGCCAGCAGCCTGGGAGCCGGGAGGGCCGTAGATGAGCAGTTCTTC | CASSLGAGRAVDEQFF
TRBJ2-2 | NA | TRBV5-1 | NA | TGCGCCAGCAGCATTCCCTTGGGGCAGGGTTCTGCCGGGGAGCTGTTTTTT | CASSIPLGQGSAGELFF
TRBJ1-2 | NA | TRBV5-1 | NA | TGCGCCAGCAGCTTGGCCAGTCCGGGCAATGGCTACACCTTC | CASSLASPGNGYTF